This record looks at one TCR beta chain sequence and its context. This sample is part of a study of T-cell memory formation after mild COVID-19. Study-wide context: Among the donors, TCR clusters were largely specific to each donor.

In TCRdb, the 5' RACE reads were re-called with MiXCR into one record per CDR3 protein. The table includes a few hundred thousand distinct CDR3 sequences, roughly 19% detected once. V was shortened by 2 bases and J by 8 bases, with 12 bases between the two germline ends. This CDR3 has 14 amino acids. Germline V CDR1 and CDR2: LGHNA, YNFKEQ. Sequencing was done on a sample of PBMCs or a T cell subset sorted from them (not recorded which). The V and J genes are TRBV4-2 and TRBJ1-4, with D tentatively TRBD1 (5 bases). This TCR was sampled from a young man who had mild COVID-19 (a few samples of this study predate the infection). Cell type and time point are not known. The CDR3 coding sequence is TGTGCCAGCAGCCAAAACGGACGGGACGAAAAACTGTTTTTT. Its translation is CASSQNGRDEKLFF.